These 32 T cell receptor beta chains were all obtained from the same sample, sequenced in a study of T cell changes during pregnancy in multiple sclerosis. The table came from immunoSEQ multiplex PCR; TCRdb's copy has only in-frame clones and leaves some out. The sample holds 35,000 to 55,000 clones, more than 70% seen once. The material sequenced was CD8+ T cells from peripheral blood mononuclear cells, taken after pregnancy. All receptors derive from a female donor in good health, enrolled as a control in a pregnancy study.

CDR3: CSVRGQGAVIGGYTF. Here the CDR3 DNA reads TGCAGCGTTCGGGGGCAGGGGGCGGTAATTGGTGGCTACACCTTC. This sequence joins TRBV29-1 and TRBJ1-2; the match to TRBD1 covers 8 bases. CDR3 length: 15 amino acids. Per germline, CDR1 SQVTM and CDR2 ANQGSEA. With V trimmed by 5 bases and J by 7 bases, 15 bases remained unmatched.

This clone has just a few counts. The J gene is TRBJ1-1, the V gene TRBV29-1, with no clear D. The V end lost 3 bases, the J end lost 3 bases, and 11 bases lay between the germline ends. CDR1 and CDR2 (germline): SQVTM, ANQGSEA. The CDR3 is made up of 13 amino acids. Written as DNA, the CDR3 is TGCAGCGTTGATGGAACAGACCACACTGAAGCTTTCTTT. Protein sequence: CSVDGTDHTEAFF.

Here the CDR3 reads CASSDGGLVGNEQFF. In nucleotides, the CDR3 is TGTGCCAGCAGCGACGGGGGGCTAGTCGGCAATGAGCAGTTCTTC. The genes are TRBV7-3 and TRBJ2-1; D may be TRBD2 (7 bases). The CDR3 consists of 15 residues. The germline V gene has CDR1 SGHTA and CDR2 FQGTGA. Trimming took off 5 bases at V and 6 bases at J, with 17 bases between the two ends.

The rearrangement joins TRBV5-6 to TRBJ1-3; D remains unclear. The CDR3 spans 17 residues. V gave up 4 bases and J gave up 0 bases, with 17 bases separating them. CDR1 SGHDT and CDR2 YYEEEE come from the germline V gene. This CDR3 is CASSPRQGGSSGNTIYF. The DNA for the CDR3 is TGTGCCAGCAGCCCGAGGCAAGGCGGGAGCTCTGGAAACACCATATATTTT.

CDR3 amino acids: CASTPDRGNTGELFF. The CDR3 bases are TGCGCCAGCACGCCGGACAGGGGGAACACCGGGGAGCTGTTTTTT. The rearrangement links TRBV4-3 to TRBJ2-2; TRBD1 matches 9 bases. After removal of 7 bases from V and 1 base from J, the junction contained 4 bases not matched to a gene. The germline V gene encodes CDR1 LGHNA and CDR2 YSLEER. The CDR3 loop spans 15 amino acids.

V gene TRBV19 combines with J gene TRBJ1-5; no firm D call. The CDR3 runs 13 residues. The V gene's germline CDR1 is LNHDA and CDR2 SQIVND (reference sequence). With 5 bases removed from V and 3 bases from J, the gap between germline ends came to 8 bases. The CDR3 region has the DNA TGTGCCAGTAGTGTATTACTCAATCAGCCCCAGCATTTT. Amino acids: CASSVLLNQPQHF.

Here the CDR3 reads CASSLVTDGNEQFF. CDR3 bases: TGTGCCAGCAGCTTGGTTACAGACGGAAATGAGCAGTTCTTC. This sequence joins TRBV7-2 and TRBJ2-1; no clear D. Trimming removed 3 bases from V and 7 bases from J, with 13 bases in between. Germline-derived CDR1 and CDR2 are SGHTA and FQGNSA. The CDR3 length is 14 residues.

The chain recombines TRBV9 with TRBJ1-6, with 12 bases aligning to TRBD1. The CDR3 totals 22 residues. After removal of 0 bases from V and 2 bases from J, the junction contained 15 bases not matched to a gene. Germline V lookup: CDR1 SGDLS, CDR2 YYNGEE. CDR3: CASSVGDRGLHPFRTYNSPLHF. CDR3 sequence (DNA): TGTGCCAGCAGCGTAGGGGACAGGGGGCTCCATCCGTTCCGTACCTATAATTCACCCCTCCACTTT.

This rearrangement joins TRBV7-9 to TRBJ2-1, with 10 bases lining up with TRBD1. Trimming took 4 bases from V and 0 from J; bases not matched to a gene: 12. The CDR3 is 19 amino acids. The V gene's germline CDR1 is SEHNR and CDR2 FQNEAQ (reference sequence). The CDR3 sequence: CASSSRPGQGGPSYNEQFF. CDR3 DNA sequence: TGTGCCAGCAGCTCTCGGCCTGGACAGGGGGGCCCCTCCTACAATGAGCAGTTCTTC.

This chain links TRBV4-3 with TRBJ1-2; D is perhaps TRBD1 (6 bases). The V gene's germline CDR1 is LGHNA and CDR2 YSLEER. CDR3 length equals 16 residues. V dropped 4 bases and J dropped 1 base, with 16 bases sitting between them. In DNA form, the CDR3 reads TGCGCCAGCAGCCTCTTTGGACAGACCCTTAACTATGGCTACACCTTC. The encoded protein is CASSLFGQTLNYGYTF.

The chain employs TRBV27 and TRBJ1-5; D is ambiguous. This CDR3 is 15 amino acids long. V was clipped by 3 bases and J by 3 bases, with 12 bases between them. The germline gives CDR1 MNHEY, CDR2 SMNVEV (reference sequence). CDR3 in amino acids: CASSFGNNPNQPQHF. The CDR3 DNA is TGTGCCAGCAGTTTTGGCAACAACCCCAATCAGCCCCAGCATTTT.

The chain employs TRBV4-2 and TRBJ1-2; possible D gene TRBD1, 5 bases. The germline V gene has CDR1 LGHNA and CDR2 YNFKEQ. This CDR3 has 16 residues. V shed 0 bases and J shed 4 bases, with 15 bases lying between them. The CDR3 here is CASSQDGGTGVYGYTF. For the CDR3, the DNA is TGTGCCAGCAGCCAAGATGGAGGGACGGGGGTCTATGGCTACACCTTC.

This chain links TRBV6-5 with TRBJ1-1, with a possible D match to TRBD1 (5 bases). Trimming took 5 bases from V and 1 from J, leaving 8 bases between them. The CDR3 is 13 residues long. Germline lookup yields CDR1 MNHEY and CDR2 SVGAGI. CDR3 nucleotide sequence: TGTGCCAGCAGTGATGGACAGAACACTGAAGCTTTCTTT. Translating it yields CASSDGQNTEAFF.

By share, this clone ranks as medium-sized (0.01 to 0.1%). The rearrangement links TRBV7-3 to TRBJ2-3; 7 bases line up with TRBD2. CDR3 length: 16 residues. V gave up 3 bases and J gave up 3 bases; unmatched junction bases: 9. CDR1 and CDR2 from the germline V gene are SGHTA and FQGTGA. CDR3 sequence reads: CASSFWSSGGTDTQYF. The CDR3 DNA follows: TGTGCCAGCAGCTTTTGGTCGTCGGGGGGAACAGATACGCAGTATTTT. The variable domain in full, completed from reference TRBV7-3 and TRBJ2-3, reads GAGVSQTPSNKVTEKGKYVELRCDPISGHTALYWYRQSLGQGPEFLIYFQGTGAADDSGLPNDRFFAVRPEGSVSTLKIQRTERGDSAVYLCASSFWSSGGTDTQYFGPGTRLTVL.

V usage is TRBV19 and J usage is TRBJ1-4; D is ambiguous. The CDR3 consists of 14 residues. Germline CDR1 LNHDA, CDR2 SQIVND (reference sequence). V lost 3 bases, J lost 0 bases, and 5 bases lay in between. CDR3 region: CASSMTPTNEKLFF. The CDR3 DNA reads as TGTGCCAGTAGTATGACTCCAACTAATGAAAAACTGTTTTTT. Full variable domain (missing parts from reference TRBV19 and TRBJ1-4): DGGITQSPKYLFRKEGQNVTLSCEQNLNHDAMYWYRQDPGQGLRLIYYSQIVNDFQKGDIAEGYSVSREKKESFPLTVTSAQKNPTAFYLCASSMTPTNEKLFFGSGTQLSVL.

The chain couples TRBV6-5 to TRBJ1-4; tentative D call: TRBD1 (6 bases). Trimming pared 0 bases from V and 7 bases from J, leaving 15 bases between. The CDR3 length is 16 residues. Germline CDR1 reads MNHEY; CDR2 reads SVGAGI. The CDR3 sequence is CASSYSGAGVREKLFF. The CDR3 DNA reads as TGTGCCAGCAGTTACTCGGGGGCAGGGGTACGTGAAAAACTGTTTTTT.

This clone was found once. This rearrangement joins TRBV7-9 to TRBJ1-1, with D possibly being TRBD1 (6 bases). CDR3 size: 14 residues. The germline CDR1 and CDR2 sequences are SEHNR and FQNEAQ (reference sequence). The V end was cut by 3 bases, the J end by 1 base, with 9 bases between. The CDR3 DNA reads TGTGCCAGCAGCTTTGACAGGCGGAACACTGAAGCTTTCTTT. Translating gives CASSFDRRNTEAFF.

The chain combines TRBV4-1 with TRBJ1-5, with D perhaps matching TRBD1 (6 bases). CDR1 and CDR2 (germline): MGHRA, YSYEKL. Trimming pared 1 base from V and 0 bases from J, leaving 16 bases between. This CDR3 is 18 amino acids long. CDR3 bases: TGCGCCAGCAGCCAAGGTGCCCAGGGGAGAGATAGCAATCAGCCCCAGCATTTT. It codes for CASSQGAQGRDSNQPQHF.

CDR3 protein: CASSQERSSVLGDTQYF. The DNA for the CDR3 is TGCGCCAGCAGCCAAGAGCGGTCTAGCGTACTCGGGGATACGCAGTATTTT. This chain connects TRBV4-1 to TRBJ2-3; weak D call: TRBD2 (6 bases). Looked up from germline, CDR1 is MGHRA and CDR2 is YSYEKL. V dropped 0 bases and J dropped 6 bases, with 19 bases sitting between them. This CDR3 contains 17 residues.

The chain links TRBV7-9 to TRBJ1-4; no definite D call. Trimming took 5 bases from V and 5 from J, leaving 21 bases between them. The CDR3 runs 17 residues. Germline CDR1 SEHNR, CDR2 FQNEAQ (reference sequence). DNA of the CDR3: TGTGCCAGCAGCGCCTTCATTCTGGGCATTAGGAATGAAAAACTGTTTTTT. Translating it yields CASSAFILGIRNEKLFF.

The chain joins TRBV27 to TRBJ2-3, with a weak D call TRBD1 (6 bases). V lost 7 bases and J 4 bases, leaving 12 bases between the germline ends. Germline V gene sequence: CDR1 MNHEY, CDR2 SMNVEV (reference sequence). CDR3 size: 13 residues. The CDR3 loop is CASNGGNADTQYF. CDR3 bases: TGTGCCAGCAATGGGGGCAACGCAGATACGCAGTATTTT.

This chain joins TRBV30 and TRBJ1-1; TRBD1 might be the D (5 bases). V was cut by 0 bases and J by 5 bases, with 13 bases left in between. The CDR3 covers 14 residues. Germline lookup yields CDR1 GTSNPN and CDR2 SVGIG (reference sequence). The CDR3 sequence: CAWSVGQGETEAFF. The CDR3 DNA reads TGTGCCTGGAGTGTAGGGCAGGGTGAAACTGAAGCTTTCTTT.

The rearrangement uses TRBV11-1 and TRBJ2-1; possible D gene TRBD1, 6 bases. The V end lost 1 base, the J end lost 7 bases, and 11 bases lay between the germline ends. CDR1 is SGHAT and CDR2 is FQDESV in the germline V gene (reference sequence). The CDR3 covers 14 residues. CDR3 in amino acids: CASSLVYRENEQFF. The CDR3 DNA is TGTGCCAGCAGCTTAGTTTACAGGGAAAATGAGCAGTTCTTC.

The V gene is TRBV7-9, the J gene TRBJ1-1; a weak D match, TRBD1 (6 bases). V gave up 6 bases and J gave up 2 bases, with 13 bases separating them. The CDR3 covers 14 residues. Germline CDR1 reads SEHNR; CDR2 reads FQNEAQ (reference sequence). CDR3: CASRRGGANTEAFF. CDR3 DNA sequence: TGTGCCAGCAGACGCGGGGGGGCTAACACTGAAGCTTTCTTT.

In its sample, this clone ranks as medium-sized. The chain couples TRBV27 to TRBJ1-2, with 8 positions matching TRBD1. Germline CDR1 and CDR2: MNHEY and SMNVEV (reference sequence). This CDR3 has 13 residues. The V segment lost 6 bases and the J segment 3 bases; nucleotides outside the gene matches: 3. The CDR3 sequence: CASRMTGDYGYTF. DNA for the CDR3: TGTGCCAGCAGAATGACAGGGGACTATGGCTACACCTTC.

The CDR3 nucleotides read TGTGCCAGCAGCTTTTCGTCAGCGGGGGGCCAGGATACGCAGTATTTT. Translating gives CASSFSSAGGQDTQYF. V usage is TRBV7-3 and J usage is TRBJ2-3; TRBD2 matches at 9 bases. Germline V gene sequence: CDR1 SGHTA, CDR2 FQGTGA. The J segment lost 6 bases and the V segment lost 3 bases, leaving 10 bases of the junction unmatched. This CDR3 has 16 amino acids. Combining the CDR3 with reference TRBV7-3 and TRBJ2-3 gives the whole variable domain GAGVSQTPSNKVTEKGKYVELRCDPISGHTALYWYRQSLGQGPEFLIYFQGTGAADDSGLPNDRFFAVRPEGSVSTLKIQRTERGDSAVYLCASSFSSAGGQDTQYFGPGTRLTVL.

The chain has TRBV9 and TRBJ1-1; 10 nucleotides align to TRBD1. The germline CDR1 and CDR2 sequences are SGDLS and YYNGEE. The CDR3 runs to 13 residues. V shed 6 bases and J 7 bases; nucleotides not matched to a gene: 6. CDR3 nucleotide sequence: TGTGCCAGCACCCGGACAGGGGGTGGTGAAGCTTTCTTT. Translated: CASTRTGGGEAFF.

The rearrangement joins TRBV5-1 to TRBJ2-3, with a possible D match to TRBD2 (8 bases). Germline loops: CDR1 SGHRS, CDR2 YFSETQ. CDR3 length: 17 amino acids. V was clipped by 3 bases and J by 2 bases, with 19 bases between them. The chain's CDR3 is CASSSKGGGGTTDTQYF. CDR3 sequence (DNA): TGCGCCAGCAGCTCAAAAGGGGGCGGGGGGACCACAGATACGCAGTATTTT.

This clone was seen more than once but under ten times. The chain has TRBV6-5 and TRBJ1-1; 7 nucleotides agree with TRBD1. The trim removed 0 bases at V and 0 bases at J, leaving 4 bases unmatched. Germline V CDR1 and CDR2: MNHEY, SVGAGI. The CDR3 loop spans 16 amino acids. CDR3: CASSYSWDSMNTEAFF. CDR3 nucleotide sequence: TGTGCCAGCAGTTACTCGTGGGACAGTATGAACACTGAAGCTTTCTTT.

V usage is TRBV28 and J usage is TRBJ1-3; D is perhaps TRBD1 (6 bases). The V end lost 6 bases, the J end lost 3 bases, and 15 bases lay between the germline ends. The CDR3 loop spans 15 amino acids. CDR1 and CDR2 from the germline V gene are MDHEN and SYDVKM. The CDR3 DNA is TGTGCCAGCAGCTTCACAGGGCCGGTTGGAAACACCATATATTTT. Its translation: CASSFTGPVGNTIYF.

This chain uses TRBV6-4 with TRBJ1-3; TRBD1 agrees at 7 bases. CDR1 and CDR2 (germline): MRHNA, SNTAGT. The CDR3 extends over 15 amino acids. Losses at the gene ends were 4 bases for V and 1 base for J; bases not matched to a gene: 4. The CDR3 nucleotides read TGTGCCAGCAGTGTAACGGGACAGTCTGGAAACACCATATATTTT. Its protein is CASSVTGQSGNTIYF.

The chain carries TRBV5-1 and TRBJ2-1; 8 bases align to TRBD2. CDR1 is SGHRS, CDR2 YFSETQ, per germline. Unmatched junction bases numbered 19, after V lost 4 bases and J lost 16 bases. There are 15 residues in the CDR3. CDR3 loop: CASSAQGLEGAASFF. In nucleotides, the CDR3 is TGCGCCAGCAGCGCACAGGGACTAGAAGGCGCCGCGAGCTTCTTC.